This passage covers 9 T cell receptor beta chains from one sample sequenced in a study of beta chain features in type 1 diabetes. Expressed TCRB transcripts were sequenced, since all the RNA that had been isolated was reverse transcribed. Libraries were prepared by immunoSEQ multiplex PCR; TCRdb keeps only in-frame clonotypes and omits some of them. This sample has more than 150,000 clones; roughly an eighth occur once, and the top ten carry roughly 0.6%. Sequencing was done on a sample of central memory CD4+ T cells from blood. The receptors come from a woman between 18 and 29 years old in good health.

This clone was observed a few times. The genes are TRBV29-1 and TRBJ2-1; 9 bases fit TRBD2. The CDR3 has 17 amino acids. Germline-derived CDR1 and CDR2 are SQVTM and ANQGSEA. The J segment lost 0 bases and the V segment lost 3 bases, leaving 9 bases of the junction unmatched. In DNA form, the CDR3 reads TGCAGCGTTGATAAAGGGACTAGCTCTAGCTCCTACAATGAGCAGTTCTTC. It codes for CSVDKGTSSSSYNEQFF.

This chain joins TRBV9 and TRBJ1-2, with TRBD1 as a possible D gene (5 bases). Trimming took off 0 bases at V and 4 bases at J, with 13 bases between the two ends. The CDR3 consists of 15 residues. The germline V gene has CDR1 SGDLS and CDR2 YYNGEE. The CDR3: CASSVAQVGFYGYTF. CDR3 nucleotides: TGTGCCAGCAGCGTAGCACAGGTCGGTTTCTATGGCTACACCTTC.

This clone was detected only a few times. The V gene is TRBV7-9, the J gene TRBJ1-2; 7 positions agree with TRBD1. The CDR3 runs to 15 residues. In germline, CDR1 is SEHNR, CDR2 FQNEAQ (reference sequence). V lost 5 bases, J lost 2 bases, and 8 bases stayed unmatched. CDR3 in DNA: TGTGCCAGCAGCGTCGGGGCGACAGGGAACTATGGCTACACCTTC. Encoded protein: CASSVGATGNYGYTF. The whole variable domain, filled in from reference TRBV7-9 and TRBJ1-2, reads DTGVSQNPRHKITKRGQNVTFRCDPISEHNRLYWYRQTLGQGPEFLTYFQNEAQLEKSRLLSDRFSAERPKGSFSTLEIQRTEQGDSAMYLCASSVGATGNYGYTFGSGTRLTVV.

Written as DNA, the CDR3 is TGTGCCAGCAGCCGGAGGGCAGGGATAACTGAAGCTTTCTTT. Translation: CASSRRAGITEAFF. The chain employs TRBV9 and TRBJ1-1; D perhaps matches TRBD1 (5 bases). The V gene lost 4 bases and the J gene lost 5 bases, with 15 bases spanning the gap. The germline CDR1 and CDR2 sequences are SGDLS and YYNGEE. This CDR3 has 14 residues.

The rearrangement uses TRBV6-5 and TRBJ2-7, with D maybe TRBD2 (6 bases). Germline CDR1 and CDR2: MNHEY and SVGAGI. This CDR3 is 15 amino acids long. V lost 6 bases, J lost 2 bases, and 17 bases lay in between. The CDR3 DNA follows: TGTGCCAGCAGAGGAGGGACCGTCTCCACCTACGAGCAGTACTTC. This sequence encodes CASRGGTVSTYEQYF.

This clone was seen only a few times. This chain joins TRBV7-2 and TRBJ2-1, with TRBD2 matching over 14 bases. Germline V gene lookup returns CDR1 SGHTA and CDR2 FQGNSA. The J segment lost 6 bases and the V segment lost 6 bases, leaving 1 base of the junction unmatched. This CDR3 has 14 residues. The CDR3 region is CASRGLAGGNEQFF. The DNA for the CDR3 is TGTGCCAGCAGAGGACTAGCGGGAGGCAATGAGCAGTTCTTC. The full variable domain, its missing parts supplied by reference TRBV7-2 and TRBJ2-1, is GAGVSQSPSNKVTEKGKDVELRCDPISGHTALYWYRQSLGQGLEFLIYFQGNSAPDKSGLPSDRFSAERTGGSVSTLTIQRTQQEDSAVYLCASRGLAGGNEQFFGPGTRLTVL.

The rearrangement joins TRBV28 to TRBJ2-1, with TRBD1 matching 7 bases. After removal of 2 bases from V and 13 bases from J, the junction contained 5 bases not matched to a gene. CDR3 length: 12 amino acids. Germline V gives CDR1 MDHEN, CDR2 SYDVKM. The CDR3 region is CASSLNRGLQFF. The CDR3 DNA reads TGTGCCAGCAGTTTAAACAGGGGCCTTCAGTTCTTC. The whole variable domain, filled in from reference TRBV28 and TRBJ2-1, reads DVKVTQSSRYLVKRTGEKVFLECVQDMDHENMFWYRQDPGLGLRLIYFSYDVKMKEKGDIPEGYSVSREKKERFSLILESASTNQTSMYLCASSLNRGLQFFGPGTRLTVL.

This clone was found a few times. The J gene is TRBJ1-1, the V gene TRBV27; no clear D. Germline V gene sequence: CDR1 MNHEY, CDR2 SMNVEV (reference sequence). This CDR3 has 14 amino acids. Trimming removed 5 bases from V and 1 base from J, with 11 bases in between. The CDR3, as DNA: TGTGCCAGCAGTCCATGGGCTCAGAACACTGAAGCTTTCTTT. It yields the protein CASSPWAQNTEAFF.

V is TRBV2 and J is TRBJ2-5; 11 bases are shared with TRBD2. This CDR3 is built from 17 residues. V dropped 2 bases and J dropped 4; count of bases not matched to a gene: 9. Per germline, CDR1 SNHLY and CDR2 FYNNEI. The CDR3 sequence: CASSESDSGRAGETQYF. CDR3 coding DNA: TGTGCCAGCAGTGAAAGTGATAGCGGGAGGGCCGGAGAGACCCAGTACTTC.